What follows is one T cell receptor (beta chain) and its context. Its antigen is currently unknown. This CDR3 is 17 amino acids long. The trim removed 1 base at V and 3 bases at J, leaving 6 bases unmatched. Germline-derived CDR1 and CDR2 are SGHTA and FQGNSA. The data are from a study of cytomegalovirus exposure and HLA in healthy donors. In the study overall: HLA-typed donors contributed some 85 million unique TCRs, which were held in an early data release.

Study-wide results and caveats: Specificity for CMV antigens was confirmed in vitro for a few of the CMV-associated chains.

At sampling all donors were nominally healthy, likely with unrecorded immune exposures. PCR employed 60 Vbeta and 13 Jbeta primers. Sequencing used immunoSEQ multiplex PCR; TCRdb keeps in-frame clones, though not all of them. Among around 140,000 clones listed, about 74% were seen once. The clonotype originates from a male donor in good health and CMV-seronegative. Sequenced: PBMCs. This chain connects TRBV7-2 to TRBJ2-3; 11 nucleotides match TRBD2. DNA of the CDR3: TGTGCCAGCAGCTTAGGACCGGGACTAGCGGTGACAGATACGCAGTATTTT. As protein: CASSLGPGLAVTDTQYF.